This T cell receptor (beta chain) originates from a study of human T cells and chemical hapten exposure. Time point reported: patch test 2, 6 weeks after DPC sensitization. Treatment in this sample: therapeutic diphenylcyclopropenone sensitization with weekly scalp DPC. Total RNA was isolated from whole blood that had not been fractionated. General study findings and limits: While controls formed fewer of them, expanded TCRs formed significantly more large CDR3 similarity clusters.

Germline values: CDR1 SGHNT, CDR2 YYREEE (reference sequence). The J segment lost 4 bases and the V segment lost 4 bases, leaving 3 bases of the junction unmatched. CDR3 size: 13 residues. Original methodology: Individual samples carried between about 20,000 and 700,000 TCRs, with 95,638 as the median. MiXCR was run by TCRdb on the RACE reads, yielding one entry per CDR3 protein. The authors' filters were not applied to this entry. The data show about 69,000 distinct CDR3 sequences, 10% seen once. This clonotype was picked up a small number of times. Its specificity is unknown. The sequence came from a woman in her fifties or sixties with alopecia areata. Some clones in this sample may be carry-over from other donors' samples. Sequencing used whole blood, obtained in connection with sensitization to the hapten diphenylcyclopropenone (DPC). The chain recombines TRBV5-4 with TRBJ1-2; 8 bases line up with TRBD1. CDR3 DNA: TGTGCCAGCAGCCCGGGACAGGCCTATGGCTACACCTTC. Its protein product is CASSPGQAYGYTF. Complete variable domain (other parts from reference TRBV5-4 and TRBJ1-2): ETGVTQSPTHLIKTRGQQVTLRCSSQSGHNTVSWYQQALGQGPQFIFQYYREEENGRGNFPPRFSGLQFPNYSSELNVNALELDDSALYLCASSPGQAYGYTFGSGTRLTVV.